The 9 T cell receptor beta chains below come from one sample, sequenced in a study of OX40 agonist ivuxolimab in advanced cancers. Profiling relied on immunoSEQ multiplex PCR, and the TCRdb table lists in-frame clones only, not all of them. The sample holds some 64,000 clones, around 90% seen once. The specimen comprised CD4+ or CD8+ T cells sorted from blood, sampled in a trial of the OX40 agonist ivuxolimab. The receptors were sampled from an adult with an advanced solid tumor such as melanoma, head and neck, liver or kidney cancer.

The chain carries TRBV7-2 and TRBJ2-5; 10 nucleotides align to TRBD2. V shed 2 bases, J shed 5 bases, and the junction held 8 bases outside the gene matches. The CDR3 spans 16 residues. Looked up from germline, CDR1 is SGHTA and CDR2 is FQGNSA. The CDR3 DNA reads as TGTGCCAGCAGCTTAAGAGGACTAGCGGTGGAGGAGACCCAGTACTTC. As protein: CASSLRGLAVEETQYF.

The chain recombines TRBV9 with TRBJ1-3; no firm D call. The CDR3 extends over 11 amino acids. Trimming took 3 bases from V and 5 from J, leaving 3 bases between them. Germline V gene lookup returns CDR1 SGDLS and CDR2 YYNGEE. CDR3 coding DNA: TGTGCCAGCAGCGCGAGAAACACCATATATTTT. It translates to CASSARNTIYF.

This chain connects TRBV28 to TRBJ2-1; no clear D gene. CDR3 length equals 12 residues. Germline V gene data show CDR1 as MDHEN and CDR2 as SYDVKM. V lost 3 bases, J lost 7 bases, and 7 bases lay in between. The CDR3 sequence: CASSLILNEQFF. CDR3 in DNA: TGTGCCAGCAGTTTGATCCTGAATGAGCAGTTCTTC.

Points on this clone: The same CDR3 is also encoded by other DNA sequences in this sample. This chain joins TRBV27 and TRBJ2-7; perhaps D is TRBD1 or TRBD2 (6 bases each). With 5 bases removed from V and 6 bases from J, the gap between germline ends came to 11 bases. Germline V gives CDR1 MNHEY, CDR2 SMNVEV (reference sequence). There are 12 residues in the CDR3. In DNA form, the CDR3 reads TGTGCCAGCAGTCTACAGGGAGGCGAGCAGTACTTC. It encodes CASSLQGGEQYF.

CDR3 residues: CASSEGPRTEAFF. Written as DNA, the CDR3 is TGTGCCAGCAGTGAAGGGCCGAGGACTGAAGCTTTCTTT. This rearrangement joins TRBV6-1 to TRBJ1-1; no clear D. This CDR3 is 13 amino acids long. Trimming removed 1 base at V and 5 bases at J, with 8 bases between. The germline V gene encodes CDR1 MNHNS and CDR2 SASEGT.

The chain recombines TRBV6-1 with TRBJ1-2; D uncertain. Deletions cut 6 bases from V and 4 bases from J, with 9 bases between. Germline V CDR1 and CDR2: MNHNS, SASEGT. The CDR3 runs to 12 residues. CDR3 in amino acids: CASRPGIYGYTF. The CDR3 coding sequence is TGTGCCAGCAGGCCGGGGATCTATGGCTACACCTTC.

The chain links TRBV19 to TRBJ2-1, with D tentatively TRBD2 (5 bases). Deletions cut 5 bases from V and 0 bases from J, with 11 bases between. Germline V CDR1 and CDR2: LNHDA, SQIVND (reference sequence). This CDR3 region has 15 residues. The CDR3 loop reads CASSHGVSSYNEQFF. The CDR3 region has the DNA TGTGCCAGTAGTCACGGGGTTAGCTCCTACAATGAGCAGTTCTTC.

The V call is TRBV12-5, the J call TRBJ2-7; 14 bases map to TRBD2. With V trimmed by 0 bases and J by 5 bases, 9 bases remained unmatched. The germline V gene encodes CDR1 LGHNT and CDR2 FRNRAP. CDR3 size: 18 residues. As DNA, the CDR3 is TGTGCTAGTGGTTTGGTACTGACTAGCGGGAGGGGTAGGGACGAGCAGTACTTC. It codes for CASGLVLTSGRGRDEQYF.

The V call is TRBV11-3, the J call TRBJ2-2; 7 bases line up with TRBD2. V lost 2 bases and J lost 5; bases outside the gene matches: 11. This CDR3 spans 17 amino acids. Germline V CDR1 and CDR2: SGHNT, YENEEA. In DNA form, the CDR3 reads TGTGCCAGCAGCTTATTGGGGGGAGGGCCAGGGACCGGGGAGCTGTTTTTT. Protein sequence: CASSLLGGGPGTGELFF.